This paragraph covers one TCR beta chain sequence. Antigen unknown. With a much larger clone just one base away, this may be a read error. The data derive from a study of T cell repertoires in cytomegalovirus infection. Study-level information: CMV epitopes used comprised recently identified HLA-C-restricted ones and well-studied HLA-B-restricted ones. Public TCR beta signatures marked donors with CMV infection and the matching HLA.

Study-level findings and limits: HLA-C-restricted CMV clonotypes gave the most frequent clonotype in two of eight donors. Identification of carriers of CMV plus the relevant HLA was performed using cumulative public TCR beta family frequency.

The CDR3 loop spans 16 amino acids. The germline CDR1 and CDR2 sequences are SGHVS and FNYEAQ. Trimming pared 5 bases from V and 2 bases from J, leaving 17 bases between. MiXCR, applied by TCRdb to the reads, yields one record per CDR3 protein. The sample contains a few hundred thousand distinct CDR3 sequences, 33% of which appear only once. The rearrangement joins TRBV7-6 to TRBJ2-3; TRBD1 might be the D (6 bases). The origin of this receptor is a human donor in good health (CMV status not recorded). Some clones in this sample may be carry-over from other donors' samples. The sequencing used cultured PBMCs, collected from culture after CMV antigen stimulation. The CDR3: CASSPEVGGVTDTQYF. The DNA of the CDR3 is TGTGCCAGCAGCCCAGAGGTTGGGGGCGTCACAGATACGCAGTATTTT.